The 10 T cell receptor beta chains given below trace back to one sample, sequenced in a study of blood T cell repertoires in COVID-19. Produced via immunoSEQ multiplex PCR; TCRdb's table is partial and in-frame only. Of roughly 55,000 clones in the sample, around 73% were seen once. What was sequenced was peripheral blood. These receptors were obtained from an elderly man with acute or convalescent COVID-19.

The J gene is TRBJ2-3, the V gene TRBV3-1 (or the pseudogene TRBV3-2); 13 nucleotides line up with TRBD2. The V and J ends lost 0 bases and 0 bases, in that order; junction bases with no gene match: 3. The germline V gene encodes CDR1 LGHDT and CDR2 YNNKEL (reference sequence). CDR3 length: 18 residues. The CDR3 coding sequence is TGTGCCAGCAGCCAAGATGGGACTAGCGGGACTAGCACAGATACGCAGTATTTT. The encoded protein is CASSQDGTSGTSTDTQYF.

The chain is built from TRBV9 and TRBJ2-1; 8 positions match TRBD1. The CDR3 runs to 15 residues. The germline V gene has CDR1 SGDLS and CDR2 YYNGEE. Losses at the gene ends were 4 bases for V and 4 bases for J; bases not matched to a gene: 7. Here the CDR3 DNA reads TGTGCCAGCAGCCCCCGGACAGGGTCGTACAATGAGCAGTTCTTC. Translated, it gives CASSPRTGSYNEQFF.

The chain carries TRBV3-1 (or the pseudogene TRBV3-2) and TRBJ1-1; 7 bases are shared with TRBD1. The CDR3 has 17 residues. Trimming removed 2 bases from V and 4 bases from J; junction bases left unmatched: 13. The germline V gene encodes CDR1 LGHDT and CDR2 YNNKEL (reference sequence). The CDR3 reads CASSQQKGALLSTEAFF. The CDR3, as DNA: TGTGCCAGCAGCCAACAAAAGGGGGCGCTTCTCAGCACTGAAGCTTTCTTT.

The genes are TRBV5-1 and TRBJ2-2, with D tentatively TRBD1 (6 bases). The ends were cut back, 1 base at V and 4 bases at J, with 14 bases in the middle. The CDR3 consists of 16 residues. CDR1 is SGHRS, CDR2 YFSETQ, per germline. The CDR3 reads CASSLSSQGGTGELFF. The CDR3, as DNA: TGCGCCAGCAGCTTGAGTTCACAGGGCGGCACCGGGGAGCTGTTTTTT.

In this sample, this clone turned up a few times. This chain uses TRBV19 with TRBJ2-3, with 14 nucleotides matching TRBD2. The trim removed 3 bases at V and 4 bases at J, leaving 9 bases unmatched. The CDR3 sequence is 18 residues long. Germline V gives CDR1 LNHDA, CDR2 SQIVND (reference sequence). CDR3 in amino acids: CASSIAGTSGGIPDTQYF. In nucleotides, the CDR3 is TGTGCCAGTAGTATTGCCGGGACTAGCGGGGGCATCCCAGATACGCAGTATTTT.

The chain combines TRBV7-8 with TRBJ2-3; 11 nucleotides align to TRBD2. CDR3 length: 16 amino acids. V lost 5 bases, J lost 6 bases, and 10 bases stayed unmatched. Per the germline V gene, CDR1 is SGHVS and CDR2 is FQNEAQ. CDR3 region: CASSLTSGGSWDTQYF. The CDR3 region has the DNA TGTGCCAGCAGCCTAACTAGCGGGGGCTCGTGGGATACGCAGTATTTT. The full variable domain, in which reference TRBV7-8 and TRBJ2-3 provide the parts outside the CDR3, is GAGVSQSPRYKVAKRGQDVALRCDPISGHVSLFWYQQALGQGPEFLTYFQNEAQLDKSGLPSDRFFAERPEGSVSTLKIQRTQQEDSAVYLCASSLTSGGSWDTQYFGPGTRLTVL.

V usage is TRBV7-9 and J usage is TRBJ1-5, with no clear D. CDR1 SEHNR and CDR2 FQNEAQ come from the germline V gene (reference sequence). The V and J ends lost 4 bases and 4 bases respectively, with 8 bases between them. The CDR3 has 13 residues. The CDR3 is CASSSEWNQPQHF. The CDR3 bases are TGTGCCAGCAGCTCCGAGTGGAATCAGCCCCAGCATTTT.

CDR3 loop: CASTGQLGNGYTF. The CDR3 nucleotides read TGTGCCAGCACCGGACAGCTTGGTAATGGCTACACCTTC. The genes are TRBV2 and TRBJ1-2, with TRBD1 as a possible D gene (6 bases). V was clipped by 7 bases and J by 6 bases, with 15 bases between them. The CDR3 is 13 amino acids. Germline lookup yields CDR1 SNHLY and CDR2 FYNNEI.

This chain connects TRBV5-6 to TRBJ2-2; the match to TRBD2 covers 13 bases. V gave up 4 bases and J gave up 7 bases; unmatched junction bases: 4. The CDR3 runs to 15 residues. Germline V gene sequence: CDR1 SGHDT, CDR2 YYEEEE. The CDR3 sequence: CASSLGLAGHGELFF. CDR3 bases: TGTGCCAGCAGCCTGGGACTAGCGGGGCACGGGGAGCTGTTTTTT. Together with reference TRBV5-6 and TRBJ2-2, the CDR3 gives the full variable domain: DAGVTQSPTHLIKTRGQQVTLRCSPKSGHDTVSWYQQALGQGPQFIFQYYEEEERQRGNFPDRFSGHQFPNYSSELNVNALLLGDSALYLCASSLGLAGHGELFFGEGSRLTVL.

This chain uses TRBV27 with TRBJ1-2; possibly TRBD1 for D (5 bases). This CDR3 has 15 amino acids. Trimming removed 7 bases from V and 2 bases from J, with 17 bases in between. Germline-derived CDR1 and CDR2 are MNHEY and SMNVEV (reference sequence). CDR3 sequence: CASKFGGGKNYGYTF. The CDR3 DNA reads TGTGCCAGCAAATTTGGGGGGGGTAAAAACTATGGCTACACCTTC.